A single sample is the source of the 3 T cell receptor beta chains below, sequenced in a study of T cells after yellow fever vaccination. TCRdb fed the 5' RACE reads into MiXCR, producing one record per CDR3 protein. The sample includes roughly 63,000 distinct CDR3 sequences, 6% to 7.5% seen only once; the top ten take approximately 34%. This material consisted of CD8+ T cells sorted from PBMCs, taken 15 days after the yellow fever booster vaccination. These receptors came from a man aged 25-45 years who received the YFV17D yellow fever vaccine.

In this sample, this clonotype turned up a few times. The rearrangement joins TRBV28 to TRBJ2-3; D not certain. Trimming left V 4 bases short and J 1 base short, with 15 bases between. The CDR3 runs 16 residues. Per the germline V gene, CDR1 is MDHEN and CDR2 is SYDVKM. CDR3 DNA: TGTGCCAGCAGTTCCTACCTGGGCGAGGGCACAGATACGCAGTATTTT. This translates into CASSSYLGEGTDTQYF.

The chain recombines TRBV12-5 with TRBJ2-7; 9 bases are shared with TRBD1. The CDR3 sequence is 13 residues long. The V gene's germline CDR1 is LGHNT and CDR2 FRNRAP. The V and J ends lost 7 bases and 6 bases, in that order; junction bases with no gene match: 7. CDR3 region: CASDPGTGSEQYF. The CDR3, as DNA: TGTGCTAGTGACCCCGGGACAGGGAGCGAGCAGTACTTC.

For this clonotype: One end of the junction does not line up with germline, which may come from a read error. The rearrangement links TRBV4-3 to TRBJ2-7; D is perhaps TRBD2 (5 bases). The CDR3 spans 15 residues. From germline, CDR1 is LGHNA and CDR2 YSLEER. The CDR3 sequence: CASSQTAASSHEQYF. CDR3 nucleotides: TGCGCCAGCAGCCAAACGGCCGCTAGCTCCCACGAGCAGTACTTC.